This T cell receptor (beta chain) was obtained from a study of T cell responses to AZD1222 COVID-19 vaccine. Study-wide results and caveats: Samples come after the peak T cell response, not at day 14. At baseline, just a handful of AZD1222 recipients tested seropositive. Of spike-specific TCRs, nearly half reportedly target regions left unmutated in variants.

V gave up 8 bases and J gave up 3 bases, with 10 bases separating them. This CDR3 is built from 12 residues. As regards this clone: Its antigen is not known.

TCRdb's table, derived via immunoSEQ multiplex PCR, lists solely in-frame clones and lacks some. The repertoire has over 140,000 clones, roughly 92% of them found once; the top ten carry 3.6%. Material: peripheral blood, obtained 28 days after the second AZD1222 dose. The rearrangement joins TRBV12-3 or TRBV12-4 to TRBJ1-2, with D possibly matching TRBD1 (5 bases). The clonotype comes from an adult who received the AZD1222 COVID-19 vaccine. CDR3 residues: CASQGIDYGYTF. Written as DNA, the CDR3 is TGTGCCAGCCAGGGCATCGACTATGGCTACACCTTC.